This T cell receptor (beta chain) was documented in a study of blood T cells in healthy people across ages. Using a J-beta primer mix together with a sample-barcoded 5' primer, a second PCR was run for about 6 to 11 cycles. Each cDNA molecule was tagged by a template-switch adaptor with 12 random nucleotides. TCRdb redid the calling of the 5' RACE reads with MiXCR, one entry per CDR3 protein. Of 1.5 million or so distinct CDR3 sequences listed, approximately 38% are singletons. J was trimmed by 0 bases and V by 2 bases; bases with no gene match: 10. Germline V lookup: CDR1 MNHEY, CDR2 SVGAGI. CDR3 length: 17 residues. This clonotype showed up just a few times. The antigen remains unidentified. General observations from the study: Percentage of naive T cells showed a strong correlation with TCR beta diversity.

Sequenced sample: blood. This TCR was recovered from a woman aged 18-29 years in good health. The chain is built from TRBV6-5 and TRBJ2-7; 7 bases agree with TRBD2. In DNA, the CDR3 is TGTGCCAGCAGTTACGCCGGGGTGGGGGGGTACTCCTACGAGCAGTACTTC. This codes for CASSYAGVGGYSYEQYF.